The TCR beta chain under discussion was sequenced for a study of blood T cell repertoires in COVID-19. Whole-study context: The study drew acute and convalescent COVID-19 samples from the United States, Italy and Spain. Sample material is recorded as cDNA or gDNA derived from T cells, B-cell-depleted T cells, or PBMCs.

This clone was counted once. Germline V gene lookup returns CDR1 SGHRS and CDR2 YFSETQ. With V trimmed by 3 bases and J by 6 bases, 15 bases remained unmatched. CDR3 length: 18 residues. As originally analysed: Estimation of nucleated cell counts was performed using reference gene primer amplification. Some clones are missing from TCRdb's copy, which holds only in-frame ones; the method was immunoSEQ multiplex PCR. Clone size and V and J calls were adopted from that table, with D and trimming inferred from the DNA. The table has some 200,000 clones, approximately 80% seen once. The receptor's source is a human donor in a cohort sampled during active COVID-19. The chain combines TRBV5-1 with TRBJ2-1, with 10 bases matching TRBD1. The sequenced sample was peripheral blood. CDR3 sequence: CASSSGTGVRLAVNEQFF. In DNA form, the CDR3 reads TGCGCCAGCAGCTCGGGGACAGGGGTGCGGCTAGCGGTCAATGAGCAGTTCTTC.